The 28 T cell receptor beta chains in this list originate from one sample, sequenced in a study of cytomegalovirus exposure and HLA in healthy donors. Both 60 Vbeta primers and 13 Jbeta primers went into the PCR. Profiled with immunoSEQ multiplex PCR; TCRdb holds only in-frame clones, not every one. Of some 120,000 clones listed, about 79% were seen once; the top ten hold 3.5% to 4.5%. Sequenced input: PBMCs. The receptors stem from a man aged 25-45 years in good health and CMV-seropositive.

The rearrangement links TRBV15 to TRBJ2-7; the D gene is possibly TRBD1 (5 bases). The J call is doubtful: the DNA matches TRBJ2-5 better. Germline V gives CDR1 LNHNV, CDR2 YYDKDF (reference sequence). There are 14 residues in the CDR3. CDR3 amino acids: CATSRDRGEETQYF. The CDR3 DNA follows: TGTGCCACCAGCAGAGATAGGGGCGAGGAGACCCAGTACTTC.

The V gene is TRBV11-2, the J gene TRBJ2-7; D uncertain. The CDR3 contains 16 residues. The germline V gene encodes CDR1 SGHAT and CDR2 FQNNGV. Trimming removed 5 bases from V and 3 bases from J, with 20 bases in between. DNA of the CDR3: TGTGCCAGCAGCGACCGTTCCGGGTTCGCCGGCTACGAGCAGTACTTC. Amino acid sequence: CASSDRSGFAGYEQYF.

The chain couples TRBV6-6 to TRBJ2-5; D may be TRBD2 (6 bases). The DNA end is more similar to TRBJ2-7, so the J call may be wrong. CDR1 and CDR2 (germline): MNHNY, SVGAGI (reference sequence). This CDR3 contains 12 residues. The CDR3 DNA is TGTGCCACCGCAAAACGGGACTCCGAGCAGTACTTC. As protein: CATAKRDSEQYF.

This chain links TRBV11-2 with TRBJ2-5; 11 bases align to TRBD2. Per germline, CDR1 SGHAT and CDR2 FQNNGV. The CDR3 spans 14 residues. The V and J ends lost 3 bases and 3 bases, in that order; junction bases with no gene match: 0. The CDR3 nucleotides read TGTGCCAGCAGCTTTAGCGGGAGGGAAGAGACCCAGTACTTC. Translated: CASSFSGREETQYF.

This chain links TRBV6-4 with TRBJ2-3; 7 bases match TRBD1. The CDR3 contains 14 residues. V shed 4 bases and J 4 bases; nucleotides not matched to a gene: 5. In germline, CDR1 is MRHNA, CDR2 SNTAGT. The CDR3 DNA reads as TGTGCCAGCAGTGGACAGGGTCTTGCAGATACGCAGTATTTT. As protein: CASSGQGLADTQYF.

The chain carries TRBV11-3 and TRBJ1-5; maybe TRBD1 (5 bases). Germline V gene sequence: CDR1 SGHNT, CDR2 YENEEA. V was shortened by 8 bases and J by 3 bases, with 20 bases between the two germline ends. The CDR3 consists of 16 residues. The CDR3 bases are TGTGCCAGCCCAGCGGGGGGGTCCATTAACAATCAGCCCCAGCATTTT. It translates to CASPAGGSINNQPQHF.

CDR3 loop: CASSPPGGMNTEAFF. CDR3 nucleotides: TGTGCCAGCAGCCCCCCGGGGGGAATGAACACTGAAGCTTTCTTT. This chain uses TRBV5-6 with TRBJ1-1; a weak D match, TRBD1 (5 bases). This CDR3 has 15 residues. V was trimmed by 4 bases and J by 0 bases, leaving 13 bases between them. Germline V gives CDR1 SGHDT, CDR2 YYEEEE. The complete variable domain, with remaining parts taken from reference TRBV5-6 and TRBJ1-1, reads DAGVTQSPTHLIKTRGQQVTLRCSPKSGHDTVSWYQQALGQGPQFIFQYYEEEERQRGNFPDRFSGHQFPNYSSELNVNALLLGDSALYLCASSPPGGMNTEAFFGQGTRLTVV.

J is TRBJ2-4 and V is TRBV9; 8 bases match TRBD2. V lost 3 bases to trimming and J lost 12 bases; unmatched junction nucleotides: 17. The CDR3 has 16 amino acids. CDR1 SGDLS and CDR2 YYNGEE come from the germline V gene. Written as DNA, the CDR3 is TGTGCCAGCAGCGGATTGACCGGGAGGGCCGGAGACAGTCAGTACTTC. Its protein product is CASSGLTGRAGDSQYF.

The genes are TRBV19 and TRBJ2-3; 13 bases match TRBD2. The CDR3 extends over 14 amino acids. The trim removed 8 bases at V and 4 bases at J, leaving 3 bases unmatched. Germline V gene data show CDR1 as LNHDA and CDR2 as SQIVND (reference sequence). The CDR3 sequence: CASRLAGGPDTQYF. The CDR3, as DNA: TGTGCCAGTCGACTAGCGGGGGGCCCAGATACGCAGTATTTT.

With respect to this clone: One junction end disagrees with the germline gene, perhaps due to a read error. The chain is built from TRBV4-3 and TRBJ2-5, with D possibly matching TRBD2 (5 bases). Germline-derived CDR1 and CDR2 are LGHNA and YSLEER. The CDR3 extends over 13 amino acids. The CDR3 loop reads CASSQEIGGGSNF. CDR3 DNA: TGCGCCAGCAGCCAGGAGATCGGAGGTGGATCGAACTTC.

The gene calls are TRBV28 and TRBJ2-1; 8 positions match TRBD1. Trimming took 5 bases from V and 12 from J; bases not matched to a gene: 6. The CDR3 is 12 amino acids. The V gene's germline CDR1 is MDHEN and CDR2 SYDVKM. The CDR3 loop is CASSIPGTGQFF. In DNA form, the CDR3 reads TGTGCCAGCAGTATACCCGGGACAGGGCAGTTCTTC.

This clone was recorded a few times. The V gene is TRBV4-1, the J gene TRBJ2-2; 8 positions agree with TRBD1. V shed 4 bases and J 7 bases; nucleotides not matched to a gene: 5. The CDR3 is 14 amino acids. The V gene's germline CDR1 is MGHRA and CDR2 YSYEKL. CDR3 sequence: CASSPGTGNGELFF. CDR3 bases: TGCGCCAGCAGCCCCGGGACAGGAAACGGGGAGCTGTTTTTT.

The V gene is TRBV6-1, the J gene TRBJ1-2; D call uncertain. V was trimmed by 6 bases and J by 2 bases, leaving 13 bases between them. The CDR3 has 14 amino acids. The germline V gene has CDR1 MNHNS and CDR2 SASEGT. The CDR3 protein is CASSPAGLNYGYTF. The CDR3 region has the DNA TGTGCCAGCAGCCCCGCCGGTTTAAACTATGGCTACACCTTC.

The genes are TRBV7-8 and TRBJ2-7; TRBD2 might be the D (6 bases). The V and J ends lost 5 bases and 1 base respectively, with 18 bases between them. This CDR3 has 16 amino acids. Germline V gene lookup returns CDR1 SGHVS and CDR2 FQNEAQ. This CDR3 reads CASSPTAGLGSYEQYF. For the CDR3, the DNA is TGTGCCAGCAGCCCGACGGCGGGGCTGGGATCCTACGAGCAGTACTTC.

CDR3 in DNA: TGTGCCAGCAGCCCCGCCGCCCACAGGGTGGGTAGCAATCAGCCCCAGCATTTT. Protein: CASSPAAHRVGSNQPQHF. The gene calls are TRBV11-2 and TRBJ1-5; D is perhaps TRBD1 (6 bases). Germline loops: CDR1 SGHAT, CDR2 FQNNGV. The V end lost 5 bases, the J end lost 0 bases, and 20 bases lay between the germline ends. The CDR3 consists of 18 residues.

The chain employs TRBV4-2 and TRBJ2-3; 11 positions match TRBD1. The CDR3 contains 16 residues. Germline CDR1 LGHNA, CDR2 YNFKEQ. V lost 1 base, J lost 4 bases, and 4 bases stayed unmatched. Here the CDR3 reads CASSQAPGQGADTQYF. The CDR3 DNA reads as TGTGCCAGCAGCCAAGCCCCGGGACAGGGGGCAGATACGCAGTATTTT.

Only a few counts were recorded for this clone. The CDR3: CASSVNRGGETQYF. Here the CDR3 DNA reads TGTGCCAGTAGTGTCAACAGGGGAGGAGAGACCCAGTACTTC. The J gene is TRBJ2-5, the V gene TRBV19; the D gene is possibly TRBD1 (7 bases). CDR3 length: 14 amino acids. The germline CDR1 and CDR2 sequences are LNHDA and SQIVND (reference sequence). Trimming removed 5 bases from V and 4 bases from J, with 14 bases in between.

The CDR3 reads CASSEGGRTEAFF. The CDR3 DNA sequence: TGTGCCAGTAGTGAGGGGGGGAGGACTGAAGCTTTCTTT. The chain carries TRBV19 and TRBJ1-1; TRBD1 might be the D (6 bases). The CDR3 sequence is 13 residues long. The germline V and J ends were trimmed by 5 bases and 5 bases, with 12 bases remaining between them. The germline V gene encodes CDR1 LNHDA and CDR2 SQIVND (reference sequence).

This clone was observed a single time. V is TRBV7-2 and J is TRBJ1-1; maybe TRBD1 (5 bases). Trimming removed 2 bases at V and 0 bases at J, with 22 bases between. The CDR3 spans 19 residues. CDR1 is SGHTA, CDR2 FQGNSA, per germline. The CDR3 DNA is TGTGCCAGCAGCTTATATGGGGCGAGTATCTCTTCAATGAACACTGAAGCTTTCTTT. This gives the protein CASSLYGASISSMNTEAFF.

For the CDR3, the DNA is TGTGCCAGCAGCTGGGACAGAGTGGGCTACACCTTC. Amino acid sequence: CASSWDRVGYTF. The chain employs TRBV7-9 and TRBJ1-2; TRBD1 matches 7 bases. The CDR3 has 12 residues. Trimming cost V 4 bases and J 8 bases; bases outside gene matches: 4. Germline V gene data show CDR1 as SEHNR and CDR2 as FQNEAQ (reference sequence).

CDR3 DNA sequence: TGCAGCGTTGCGATGCGGGGCCCCCTTTTCTTT. Translation: CSVAMRGPLFF. This chain links TRBV29-1 with TRBJ1-1, with D possibly matching TRBD1 (5 bases). The CDR3 is 11 amino acids. The germline CDR1 and CDR2 sequences are SQVTM and ANQGSEA. Trimming cost V 4 bases and J 13 bases, with 16 bases left between them.

The gene calls are TRBV7-9 and TRBJ2-5, with D possibly matching TRBD2 (6 bases). The DNA end favors TRBJ2-7, so the J call may be wrong. The CDR3 spans 14 residues. Germline CDR1 and CDR2: SEHNR and FQNEAQ (reference sequence). This CDR3 reads CASSLVGGNGEQYF. The CDR3 DNA reads TGTGCCAGCAGCTTAGTCGGAGGGAACGGCGAGCAGTACTTC.

The chain's CDR3 is CASSSLQQRDGAFF. The CDR3, as DNA: TGCGCCAGCAGCTCCTTACAGCAACGGGATGGGGCTTTCTTT. V usage is TRBV5-1 and J usage is TRBJ1-1, with D uncertain. Germline CDR1 and CDR2: SGHRS and YFSETQ. V lost 3 bases to trimming and J lost 11 bases, with 20 bases between them. This CDR3 has 14 residues.

For the CDR3, the DNA is TGTGCCAGCAGGAGTACTTGGGACGCAGGGGAAGACTATGGCTACACCTTC. As protein: CASRSTWDAGEDYGYTF. V gene TRBV27 combines with J gene TRBJ1-2; tentatively, D is TRBD1 (6 bases). Germline-derived CDR1 and CDR2 are MNHEY and SMNVEV (reference sequence). This CDR3 contains 17 residues. The V end lost 6 bases, the J end lost 3 bases, and 23 bases lay between the germline ends.

The CDR3 here is CASSEQGHGEKLFF. For the CDR3, the DNA is TGTGCCAGCAGTGAACAGGGGCATGGTGAAAAACTGTTTTTT. The chain is built from TRBV6-1 and TRBJ1-4; TRBD1 might be the D (6 bases). Looked up from germline, CDR1 is MNHNS and CDR2 is SASEGT. This CDR3 is 14 amino acids long. The V end lost 2 bases, the J end lost 7 bases, and 11 bases lay between the germline ends.

This chain joins TRBV6-1 and TRBJ2-1; tentative D call: TRBD2 (5 bases). Trimming removed 7 bases at V and 10 bases at J, with 14 bases between. The CDR3 totals 12 residues. Germline V CDR1 and CDR2: MNHNS, SASEGT. The CDR3 sequence is CASTRRGREQFF. The CDR3 DNA reads TGTGCCAGCACTCGACGTGGGAGAGAGCAGTTCTTC.

The chain has TRBV10-3 and TRBJ1-1; 7 nucleotides line up with TRBD1. V gave up 6 bases and J gave up 5 bases; unmatched junction bases: 9. The CDR3 runs to 14 residues. Germline V gene sequence: CDR1 ENHRY, CDR2 SYGVKD. The CDR3 protein is CAIRETGVGTEAFF. The CDR3 DNA reads TGTGCCATCAGGGAAACAGGGGTAGGGACTGAAGCTTTCTTT.

This clone was detected only a few times. The CDR3 is CASSVGQGRIETQYF. The CDR3 DNA reads TGTGCCAGCAGCGTGGGACAGGGGCGGATAGAGACCCAGTACTTC. This chain connects TRBV7-9 to TRBJ2-5, with 10 bases fitting TRBD1. This CDR3 has 15 amino acids. Germline V gene lookup returns CDR1 SEHNR and CDR2 FQNEAQ (reference sequence). V dropped 5 bases and J dropped 4; count of bases not matched to a gene: 7.